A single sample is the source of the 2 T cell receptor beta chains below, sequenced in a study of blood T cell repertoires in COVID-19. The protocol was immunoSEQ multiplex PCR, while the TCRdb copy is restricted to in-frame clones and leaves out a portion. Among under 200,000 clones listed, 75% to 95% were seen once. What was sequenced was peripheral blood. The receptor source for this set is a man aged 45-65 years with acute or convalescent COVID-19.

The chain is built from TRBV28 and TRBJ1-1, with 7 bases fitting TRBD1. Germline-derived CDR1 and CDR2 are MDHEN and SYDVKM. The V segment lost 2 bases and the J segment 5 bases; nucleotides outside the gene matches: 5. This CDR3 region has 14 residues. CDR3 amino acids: CASSLPGTATEAFF. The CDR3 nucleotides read TGTGCCAGCAGTTTACCCGGGACAGCGACTGAAGCTTTCTTT.

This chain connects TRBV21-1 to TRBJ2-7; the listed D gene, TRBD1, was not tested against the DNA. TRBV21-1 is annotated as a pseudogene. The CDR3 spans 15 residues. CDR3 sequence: CASSKDHRDSYEQYF. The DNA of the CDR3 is TGTGCCAGCAGCAAAGACCACAGGGACTCCTACGAGCAGTACTTC.